The TCR beta chain described here comes from a study of beta chain features in type 1 diabetes. Notes on the study in general: Across patients, naive, central memory and Treg TCRB repertoires exhibited apparently greater similarity than was observed across healthy donors. Moderately but significantly shorter TCRB CDR3s were found in Type 1 diabetes patients in all four CD4+ subsets.

Expressed TCRB transcripts were sequenced because the isolated RNA had all been reverse transcribed beforehand. Read counts averaged around 3.6 million for samples of naive, central memory and regulatory T cells. This table comes from immunoSEQ multiplex PCR, and its TCRdb copy is limited to in-frame clones, with some not included. The sample lists around 180,000 clones; roughly 8% were seen once. This clone was seen only a few times. Its antigen is unidentified. Each population that was sorted was more than 95% pure. Germline V lookup: CDR1 SGHAT, CDR2 FQDESV (reference sequence). The CDR3 totals 16 residues. The V gene end was trimmed by 5 bases and the J gene end by 3 bases; junction bases not matched to a gene: 6.

The sequenced material came from central memory CD4+ T cells from blood. This clonotype originated in a man aged 18 to 30 with type 1 diabetes. V usage is TRBV11-1 and J usage is TRBJ2-1; 11 nucleotides agree with TRBD2. CDR3: CASSLSGLAVYNEQFF. The DNA of the CDR3 is TGTGCCAGCAGCCTTTCGGGACTAGCGGTCTACAATGAGCAGTTCTTC.